This is a list of T cell receptor beta chains from one sample in a study of blood T cell repertoires in COVID-19. Repertoires were generated with immunoSEQ multiplex PCR, while TCRdb's copy carries only in-frame clones and drops some. The table has roughly 140,000 clones, 85% to 90% seen once. Sequenced sample: peripheral blood. These receptors were collected from a woman of 80 years or more with acute or convalescent COVID-19. The CDR3 runs from the conserved cysteine through the conserved F or W. D genes are given only for firm matches. Expanded clones get a size class; other rows say once, few or many, or leave the size out.

j_call: TRBJ1-6
clone_size: .
d_call: .
v_call: TRBV2
cdr3_nt: TGTGCCAGCCAGGGAACAGGGAATTCACCCCTCCACTTT
cdr3_aa: CASQGTGNSPLHF

j_call: TRBJ2-7
clone_size: once
d_call: .
v_call: TRBV12-3/TRBV12-4
cdr3_nt: TGTGCCAGCAGGCGGGCCACCTACGAGCAGTACTTC
cdr3_aa: CASRRATYEQYF

j_call: TRBJ1-2
clone_size: .
d_call: .
v_call: TRBV5-1
cdr3_nt: TGCGCCAGCAGCTTGGAAGGGGATGGCTACACCTTC
cdr3_aa: CASSLEGDGYTF

j_call: TRBJ2-1
clone_size: .
d_call: TRBD1
v_call: TRBV5-1
cdr3_nt: TGCGCCAGCAGCCCAGGACAGGGGTCGGGTGAGCAGTTCTTC
cdr3_aa: CASSPGQGSGEQFF

j_call: TRBJ1-1
clone_size: .
d_call: TRBD1
v_call: TRBV3-1/TRBV3-2
cdr3_nt: TGTGCCAGCAGCCAGGGGAAGGGGGCGTACACTGAAGCTTTCTTT
cdr3_aa: CASSQGKGAYTEAFF

j_call: TRBJ2-3
clone_size: .
d_call: .
v_call: TRBV7-2
cdr3_nt: TGTGCCAGCAGCTTGGGCTACACGCAGTATTTT
cdr3_aa: CASSLGYTQYF

j_call: TRBJ1-3
clone_size: .
d_call: .
v_call: TRBV9
cdr3_nt: TGTGCCAGCGAACAGGGCCCCTCTGGAAACACCATATATTTT
cdr3_aa: CASEQGPSGNTIYF

j_call: TRBJ2-2
clone_size: .
d_call: .
v_call: TRBV5-4
cdr3_nt: TGTGCCAGCAGCCCCCCGGGTAGGCTTCTTAACACCGGGGAGCTGTTTTTT
cdr3_aa: CASSPPGRLLNTGELFF

j_call: TRBJ1-1
clone_size: .
d_call: .
v_call: TRBV5-1
cdr3_nt: TGCGCCAGCAGCTGGGGACCGGGGAGGACTGAAGCTTTCTTT
cdr3_aa: CASSWGPGRTEAFF

j_call: TRBJ2-3
clone_size: .
d_call: .
v_call: TRBV5-1
cdr3_nt: TGCGCCAGCAGAGTAGGGACTAGCACAGATACGCAGTATTTT
cdr3_aa: CASRVGTSTDTQYF

j_call: TRBJ1-1
clone_size: .
d_call: TRBD1
v_call: TRBV5-4
cdr3_nt: TGTGCCAGCAGCGGGGACAGTAGCATGAACACTGAAGCTTTCTTT
cdr3_aa: CASSGDSSMNTEAFF

j_call: TRBJ1-2
clone_size: once
d_call: .
v_call: TRBV5-1
cdr3_nt: TGCGCCAGCAGCTTGGAATCCCAGGACTATGGCTACACCTTC
cdr3_aa: CASSLESQDYGYTF

j_call: TRBJ1-2
clone_size: .
d_call: .
v_call: TRBV5-1
cdr3_nt: TGCGCCAGCAGGGAGGCGTCTAACTATGGCTACACCTTC
cdr3_aa: CASREASNYGYTF

j_call: TRBJ1-5
clone_size: .
d_call: .
v_call: TRBV5-1
cdr3_nt: TGCGCCAGCAGCGCGGGACCGAATAGCAATCAGCCCCAGCATTTT
cdr3_aa: CASSAGPNSNQPQHF

j_call: TRBJ1-2
clone_size: .
d_call: .
v_call: TRBV6-5
cdr3_nt: TGTGCCAGCGCCCTCCCGCAGGGCGATTTTGGCTACACCTTC
cdr3_aa: CASALPQGDFGYTF

j_call: TRBJ1-1
clone_size: once
d_call: .
v_call: TRBV4-2
cdr3_nt: TGTGCCAGCAGCCAAGGTACCAGAACCACTGAAGCTTTCTTT
cdr3_aa: CASSQGTRTTEAFF

j_call: TRBJ2-3
clone_size: .
d_call: TRBD2
v_call: TRBV30
cdr3_nt: TGTGCCTGGAGTGTAGGTCAACTAGCGAACGCAGATACGCAGTATTTT
cdr3_aa: CAWSVGQLANADTQYF

j_call: TRBJ1-1
clone_size: .
d_call: .
v_call: TRBV19
cdr3_nt: TGTGCCAGTAGTATGTCCAGGGCGAACACTGAAGCTTTCTTT
cdr3_aa: CASSMSRANTEAFF

j_call: TRBJ1-2
clone_size: .
d_call: .
v_call: TRBV7-6
cdr3_nt: TGTGCCAGCAGCTTAGGTCCGAACTATGGCTACACCTTC
cdr3_aa: CASSLGPNYGYTF

j_call: TRBJ1-5
clone_size: .
d_call: .
v_call: TRBV7-8
cdr3_nt: TGTGCCAGCAGCTTAGTTTTAGTCCAGCCCCAGCATTTT
cdr3_aa: CASSLVLVQPQHF

j_call: TRBJ1-1
clone_size: .
d_call: TRBD1
v_call: TRBV27
cdr3_nt: TGTGCCAGCAGTCCCTTCCGGGACAGGGTCACTGAAGCTTTCTTT
cdr3_aa: CASSPFRDRVTEAFF

j_call: TRBJ1-2
clone_size: .
d_call: .
v_call: TRBV5-1
cdr3_nt: TGCGCCAGCAGCTTGGCCGGGTGGCGGCATACCTTC
cdr3_aa: CASSLAGWRHTF

j_call: TRBJ1-2
clone_size: once
d_call: TRBD1
v_call: TRBV18
cdr3_nt: TGTGCCAGCTCACCATTTGGGACAGGGGCCTATGGCTACACCTTC
cdr3_aa: CASSPFGTGAYGYTF